These 18 T cell receptor beta chains were sequenced from one sample in a study of OX40 agonist ivuxolimab in advanced cancers. Sequencing used immunoSEQ multiplex PCR; TCRdb keeps in-frame clones, though not all of them. The sample shows more than 50,000 clones, about 85% of them seen only once. The sample was CD4+ or CD8+ T cells sorted from blood, taken in a trial of the OX40 agonist ivuxolimab. These receptors all come from an adult with an advanced solid tumor such as melanoma, head and neck, liver or kidney cancer.

The chain combines TRBV19 with TRBJ1-5, with D possibly TRBD1 on 5 matching bases. V was trimmed by 1 base and J by 2 bases, leaving 12 bases between them. Germline values: CDR1 LNHDA, CDR2 SQIVND (reference sequence). There are 16 residues in the CDR3. The CDR3 bases are TGTGCCAGTAGTATAGTCGGGGTAGGGGGCAATCAGCCCCAGCATTTT. Protein sequence: CASSIVGVGGNQPQHF. Full variable domain (outside the CDR3, taken from reference TRBV19 and TRBJ1-5): DGGITQSPKYLFRKEGQNVTLSCEQNLNHDAMYWYRQDPGQGLRLIYYSQIVNDFQKGDIAEGYSVSREKKESFPLTVTSAQKNPTAFYLCASSIVGVGGNQPQHFGDGTRLSIL.

The chain employs TRBV18 and TRBJ2-7, with D perhaps matching TRBD1 (5 bases). Germline values: CDR1 KGHSH, CDR2 LQKENI. Trimming shortened V by 2 bases and J by 6 bases, and 11 bases separated the two germline ends. This CDR3 has 13 residues. Here the CDR3 reads CASSPVNRGEQYF. CDR3 nucleotides: TGTGCCAGCTCACCAGTCAATAGGGGCGAGCAGTACTTC.

V usage is TRBV15 and J usage is TRBJ1-2; 7 positions agree with TRBD1. V lost 3 bases and J lost 7; bases outside the gene matches: 8. This CDR3 spans 14 amino acids. The germline gives CDR1 LNHNV, CDR2 YYDKDF (reference sequence). The CDR3 protein is CATSRGRQGGGYTF. DNA of the CDR3: TGTGCCACCAGCAGGGGTCGACAGGGCGGTGGCTACACCTTC.

This chain links TRBV10-3 with TRBJ2-7, with 10 bases matching TRBD1. The CDR3 sequence is 17 residues long. Looked up from germline, CDR1 is ENHRY and CDR2 is SYGVKD. The V gene end was trimmed by 4 bases and the J gene end by 0 bases; junction bases not matched to a gene: 9. CDR3 sequence: CAISGRPRDRGSYEQYF. CDR3 in DNA: TGTGCCATCAGTGGGAGGCCACGGGACAGGGGCTCCTACGAGCAGTACTTC.

V gene TRBV10-2 combines with J gene TRBJ2-7, with D possibly matching TRBD2 (7 bases). The CDR3 covers 14 residues. Germline loops: CDR1 WSHSY, CDR2 SAAADI. Trimming took 3 bases from V and 4 from J, leaving 13 bases between them. The CDR3 nucleotides are TGCGCCAGCAGTGATTGGGGAGGGGGGTACGAGCAGTACTTC. This gives the protein CASSDWGGGYEQYF.

This clone has just one count. The chain has TRBV10-2 and TRBJ1-6; 8 nucleotides match TRBD1. CDR1 and CDR2 (germline): WSHSY, SAAADI. This CDR3 comprises 16 residues. Trimming took 3 bases from V and 4 from J; bases not matched to a gene: 5. CDR3 bases: TGCGCCAGCAGTGACCGTGGACAGGGATATAATTCACCCCTCCACTTT. Translating it yields CASSDRGQGYNSPLHF.

The chain links TRBV5-5 to TRBJ1-6, with TRBD1 matching 8 bases. Trimming cost V 4 bases and J 7 bases; bases outside gene matches: 4. Per the germline V gene, CDR1 is SGHKS and CDR2 is YYEKEE (reference sequence). The CDR3 is 14 residues long. The CDR3 sequence: CASSPPGGNSPLHF. DNA of the CDR3: TGTGCCAGCAGCCCGCCAGGGGGCAATTCACCCCTCCACTTT. Full variable domain (rest looked up from reference TRBV5-5 and TRBJ1-6): DAGVTQSPTHLIKTRGQQVTLRCSPISGHKSVSWYQQVLGQGPQFIFQYYEKEERGRGNFPDRFSARQFPNYSSELNVNALLLGDSALYLCASSPPGGNSPLHFGNGTRLTVT.

The chain recombines TRBV7-2 with TRBJ1-5, with a tentative D call TRBD1 (5 bases). Trimming removed 1 base at V and 3 bases at J, with 10 bases between. The germline gives CDR1 SGHTA, CDR2 FQGNSA. The CDR3 sequence is 15 residues long. The CDR3 DNA follows: TGTGCCAGCAGCTTAGAGGGGCGGTCCAATCAGCCCCAGCATTTT. Translating gives CASSLEGRSNQPQHF.

The chain uses TRBV18 and TRBJ2-1; TRBD2 might be the D (8 bases). The ends were cut back, 6 bases at V and 0 bases at J, with 21 bases in the middle. The CDR3 sequence is 18 residues long. The germline V gene encodes CDR1 KGHSH and CDR2 LQKENI. CDR3 loop: CASSPGGSGKSSYNEQFF. The CDR3 nucleotides are TGTGCCAGCTCCCCAGGGGGTAGCGGGAAAAGCTCCTACAATGAGCAGTTCTTC.

The V call is TRBV7-2, the J call TRBJ1-2; D ambiguous. The CDR3 is made up of 12 amino acids. V lost 5 bases to trimming and J lost 7 bases, with 11 bases between them. Looked up from germline, CDR1 is SGHTA and CDR2 is FQGNSA. The CDR3 loop reads CASSGGYGGYTF. The CDR3 DNA reads TGTGCCAGCAGCGGAGGGTACGGTGGCTACACCTTC.

The chain joins TRBV2 to TRBJ2-2; 7 bases are a match to TRBD1. V shed 5 bases, J shed 4 bases, and the junction held 7 bases outside the gene matches. The CDR3 is 15 amino acids. Germline CDR1 reads SNHLY; CDR2 reads FYNNEI. This CDR3 is CASSLDRVVTGELFF. In DNA form, the CDR3 reads TGTGCCAGCAGTCTCGACAGGGTGGTCACCGGGGAGCTGTTTTTT.

The rearrangement links TRBV5-4 to TRBJ1-4; TRBD1 matches at 11 bases. The CDR3 consists of 16 residues. The ends lost 1 base at V and 7 bases at J; junction bases unmatched: 6. Germline assignment: CDR1 SGHNT and CDR2 YYREEE (reference sequence). The CDR3 loop is CASSLRTGGEGEKLFF. The CDR3 nucleotides read TGTGCCAGCAGCTTGAGGACAGGGGGCGAGGGTGAAAAACTGTTTTTT.

The chain joins TRBV11-2 to TRBJ1-4, with D possibly being TRBD1 (5 bases). This CDR3 has 16 residues. CDR1 is SGHAT and CDR2 is FQNNGV in the germline V gene. V lost 6 bases to trimming and J lost 3 bases, with 17 bases between them. The CDR3 DNA is TGTGCCAGCAGTCCCGGGACCCTTACATCTAATGAAAAACTGTTTTTT. Amino acids: CASSPGTLTSNEKLFF.

This chain joins TRBV28 and TRBJ1-2, with D maybe TRBD1 (5 bases). Deletions cut 8 bases from V and 6 bases from J, with 25 bases between. This CDR3 region has 16 residues. The germline V gene has CDR1 MDHEN and CDR2 SYDVKM. The CDR3, as DNA: TGTGCCAGCCTCCCATCGGGGCAGAGCCCAGGGAATGGCTACACCTTC. Its protein product is CASLPSGQSPGNGYTF.

The chain links TRBV29-1 to TRBJ1-2; possible D gene TRBD1, 6 bases. The CDR3 covers 17 residues. Germline V gives CDR1 SQVTM, CDR2 ANQGSEA. V gave up 0 bases and J gave up 4 bases, with 21 bases separating them. CDR3 region: CSVEDATRATGLYGYTF. CDR3 DNA sequence: TGCAGCGTTGAAGACGCAACCAGGGCCACAGGGCTCTATGGCTACACCTTC.

The V gene is TRBV6-6, the J gene TRBJ1-2; TRBD1 agrees at 11 bases. Germline CDR1 MNHNY, CDR2 SVGAGI (reference sequence). This CDR3 contains 15 residues. V dropped 5 bases and J dropped 8; count of bases not matched to a gene: 10. CDR3 sequence: CASSAAGTGGVGYTF. In nucleotides, the CDR3 is TGTGCCAGCAGTGCCGCCGGGACAGGGGGTGTGGGCTACACCTTC.

The chain links TRBV27 to TRBJ2-3; D could derive from TRBD1 or TRBD2 (5 bases each). Trimming took 5 bases from V and 3 from J, leaving 18 bases between them. Germline V lookup: CDR1 MNHEY, CDR2 SMNVEV (reference sequence). CDR3 length equals 16 residues. The CDR3 nucleotides read TGTGCCAGCAGTCCCAGCGTGGGGGTATGGACAGATACGCAGTATTTT. It codes for CASSPSVGVWTDTQYF.

The V call is TRBV4-3, the J call TRBJ2-7; tentative D call: TRBD2 (5 bases). With 0 bases removed from V and 1 base from J, the gap between germline ends came to 13 bases. The CDR3 extends over 16 amino acids. Germline V CDR1 and CDR2: LGHNA, YSLEER. The CDR3 region has the DNA TGCGCCAGCAGCCAAGATTTAGGACTGGGATCCTACGAGCAGTACTTC. Translated, it gives CASSQDLGLGSYEQYF.